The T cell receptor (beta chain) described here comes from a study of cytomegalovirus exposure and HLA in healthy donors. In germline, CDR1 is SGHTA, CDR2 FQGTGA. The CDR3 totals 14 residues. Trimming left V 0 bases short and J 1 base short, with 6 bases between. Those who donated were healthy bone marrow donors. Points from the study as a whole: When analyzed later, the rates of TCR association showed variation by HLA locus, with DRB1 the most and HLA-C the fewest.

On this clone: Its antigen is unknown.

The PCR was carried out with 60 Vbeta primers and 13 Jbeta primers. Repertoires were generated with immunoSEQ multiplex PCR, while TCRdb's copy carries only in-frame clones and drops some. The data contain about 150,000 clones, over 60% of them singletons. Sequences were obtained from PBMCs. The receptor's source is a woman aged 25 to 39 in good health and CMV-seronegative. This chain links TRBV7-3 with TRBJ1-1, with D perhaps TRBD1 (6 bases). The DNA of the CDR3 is TGTGCCAGCAGCTTAACGGGACAGAACACTGAAGCTTTCTTT. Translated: CASSLTGQNTEAFF.